Below are 9 T cell receptor beta chains sequenced from a single sample in a study of cytomegalovirus exposure and HLA in healthy donors. Primers for the PCR totalled 60 Vbeta and 13 Jbeta. Only in-frame clones appear in the TCRdb table, and some are missing; sequencing was by immunoSEQ multiplex PCR. Among about 180,000 clones listed, roughly 70% were seen once. The sample was PBMCs. All receptors come from a male donor in good health and CMV-seronegative.

This chain links TRBV5-4 with TRBJ1-4, with D uncertain. The germline V and J ends were trimmed by 1 base and 8 bases, with 9 bases remaining between them. CDR3 length: 13 residues. Germline CDR1 SGHNT, CDR2 YYREEE (reference sequence). The CDR3 region has the DNA TGTGCCAGCAGCTTGTTTTCTAGAGAAAAACTGTTTTTT. Its translation: CASSLFSREKLFF.

The chain carries TRBV4-1 and TRBJ1-3; TRBD1 might be the D (6 bases). The CDR3 has 15 residues. The V end was cut by 1 base, the J end by 7 bases, with 14 bases between. Germline V lookup: CDR1 MGHRA, CDR2 YSYEKL. CDR3 nucleotide sequence: TGCGCCAGCAGCCAAGCCAGGGGTATCGGTAACACCATATATTTT. Its protein is CASSQARGIGNTIYF.

The chain combines TRBV21-1 with TRBJ1-2; the D segment call TRBD1 is taken from the table without a DNA check. TRBV21-1 is a known pseudogene. The CDR3 consists of 15 residues. The CDR3 is CASTNKDRGNYGYTF. DNA of the CDR3: TGTGCCAGCACTAATAAAGACAGGGGAAACTATGGCTACACCTTC.

The V call is TRBV7-2, the J call TRBJ1-2; D call uncertain. Trimming took off 6 bases at V and 0 bases at J, with 11 bases between the two ends. Looked up from germline, CDR1 is SGHTA and CDR2 is FQGNSA. The CDR3 is 14 residues long. CDR3 DNA: TGTGCCAGCAGTGACCGGGTAGCTAACTATGGCTACACCTTC. Encoded protein: CASSDRVANYGYTF.

This chain uses TRBV28 with TRBJ2-7; D remains unclear. The germline V gene encodes CDR1 MDHEN and CDR2 SYDVKM. Trimming took off 7 bases at V and 0 bases at J, with 10 bases between the two ends. CDR3 length: 13 amino acids. CDR3 coding DNA: TGTGCCAGCAAGTTGCTAAACTCCTACGAGCAGTACTTC. Protein sequence: CASKLLNSYEQYF.

This sequence joins TRBV6-1 and TRBJ1-2, with 11 bases that match TRBD1. Germline V gene lookup returns CDR1 MNHNS and CDR2 SASEGT. The CDR3 length is 14 residues. Trimming took 1 base from V and 12 from J; bases not matched to a gene: 7. The CDR3 region is CASSEGTGGAIHTF. The CDR3 coding sequence is TGTGCCAGCAGTGAAGGGACAGGGGGCGCGATCCACACCTTC.

The chain has TRBV27 and TRBJ2-7, with a possible D match to TRBD2 (5 bases). Trimming removed 6 bases from V and 0 bases from J, with 6 bases in between. Germline-derived CDR1 and CDR2 are MNHEY and SMNVEV (reference sequence). CDR3 length: 12 residues. In nucleotides, the CDR3 is TGTGCCAGCAGAGGACTCTCCTACGAGCAGTACTTC. Its translation is CASRGLSYEQYF.

V is TRBV25-1 and J is TRBJ1-5; possible D gene TRBD1, 6 bases. The CDR3 runs to 14 residues. The germline V gene has CDR1 MGHDK and CDR2 SYGVNS. V lost 9 bases, J lost 3 bases, and 15 bases lay in between. The CDR3 loop is CARAPGQINQPQHF. CDR3 DNA sequence: TGTGCCAGAGCCCCCGGACAGATCAATCAGCCCCAGCATTTT.

This rearrangement joins TRBV27 to TRBJ2-3; no clear D gene. Germline V gene data show CDR1 as MNHEY and CDR2 as SMNVEV (reference sequence). This CDR3 is 13 amino acids long. V lost 0 bases and J lost 3, with 4 bases in between. This CDR3 is CASSLSRTDTQYF. In nucleotides, the CDR3 is TGTGCCAGCAGTTTATCGAGAACAGATACGCAGTATTTT.